Below, 20 T cell receptor beta chains from the same sample are listed, as sequenced in a study of cytomegalovirus exposure and HLA in healthy donors. Assay used: immunoSEQ multiplex PCR; TCRdb lists only in-frame clones, some missing. Among some 150,000 clones listed, about 87% were seen once. The sequenced sample consisted of PBMCs. The receptors derive from a woman under 40 in good health and CMV-seronegative.

The chain carries TRBV6-1 and TRBJ1-4; D unclear. CDR1 and CDR2 (germline): MNHNS, SASEGT. The germline V and J ends were trimmed by 2 bases and 8 bases, with 15 bases remaining between them. This CDR3 is 15 amino acids long. CDR3 region: CASSEIPDSTEKLFF. CDR3 DNA: TGTGCCAGCAGTGAAATTCCAGACTCAACCGAAAAACTGTTTTTT.

V and J are TRBV7-6 and TRBJ1-1; D ambiguous. The CDR3 has 16 amino acids. The V end was cut by 1 base, the J end by 0 bases, with 12 bases between. Germline CDR1 reads SGHVS; CDR2 reads FNYEAQ. The DNA for the CDR3 is TGTGCCAGCAGCTTAGGTGGAGGGAATATGAACACTGAAGCTTTCTTT. Amino acid sequence: CASSLGGGNMNTEAFF.

The J gene is TRBJ1-4, the V gene TRBV5-1; TRBD1 is a possible D gene (5 bases). The CDR3 is 14 amino acids. Trimming took 2 bases from V and 6 from J, leaving 11 bases between them. Germline CDR1 and CDR2: SGHRS and YFSETQ. Written as DNA, the CDR3 is TGCGCCAGCAGCTTTGCCCAGGGCGATGAAAAACTGTTTTTT. Translated: CASSFAQGDEKLFF.

The chain combines TRBV7-2 with TRBJ2-7; 7 bases match TRBD1. This CDR3 spans 14 amino acids. CDR1 SGHTA and CDR2 FQGNSA come from the germline V gene. V dropped 5 bases and J dropped 0; count of bases not matched to a gene: 4. CDR3 DNA sequence: TGTGCCAGCAGCAAGGGACAGATCTCCTACGAGCAGTACTTC. This sequence encodes CASSKGQISYEQYF.

The chain uses TRBV15 and TRBJ2-7, with D tentatively TRBD1 (6 bases). V was clipped by 4 bases and J by 2 bases, with 18 bases between them. The CDR3 is 16 residues long. The germline V gene has CDR1 LNHNV and CDR2 YYDKDF (reference sequence). CDR3 nucleotides: TGTGCCACCAGCAAAAGTGACAGGCGTCGAGCCTACGAGCAGTACTTC. Its protein is CATSKSDRRRAYEQYF.

The chain combines TRBV4-3 with TRBJ1-2; maybe TRBD1 (5 bases). CDR1 and CDR2 from the germline V gene are LGHNA and YSLEER. The CDR3 runs to 15 residues. With 0 bases removed from V and 4 bases from J, the gap between germline ends came to 12 bases. CDR3 sequence (DNA): TGCGCCAGCAGCCAAGATGGGCGGGGGTCCTATGGCTACACCTTC. As protein: CASSQDGRGSYGYTF.

V gene TRBV11-2 combines with J gene TRBJ2-1; D is perhaps TRBD2 (6 bases). V gave up 5 bases and J gave up 0 bases, with 14 bases separating them. Germline loops: CDR1 SGHAT, CDR2 FQNNGV. CDR3 length: 16 residues. CDR3 coding DNA: TGTGCCAGCAGCCCCCGGGAGCGGAGCTCCTACAATGAGCAGTTCTTC. Translated, it gives CASSPRERSSYNEQFF.

V is TRBV9 and J is TRBJ1-2; TRBD1 agrees at 7 bases. Germline V CDR1 and CDR2: SGDLS, YYNGEE. The CDR3 is made up of 14 amino acids. With 4 bases clipped from V and 5 bases from J, the junction kept 8 bases outside the gene matches. The CDR3 DNA reads TGTGCCAGCAGCAGAGACAGGGTGGGGTATGGCTACACCTTC. Its translation: CASSRDRVGYGYTF.

The chain joins TRBV7-9 to TRBJ1-2; TRBD1 might be the D (5 bases). This CDR3 is 16 amino acids long. V lost 4 bases and J 1 base, leaving 16 bases between the germline ends. The V gene's germline CDR1 is SEHNR and CDR2 FQNEAQ (reference sequence). The CDR3 is CASSSPGEVYNYGYTF. The DNA of the CDR3 is TGTGCCAGCAGCTCCCCGGGGGAGGTGTATAACTATGGCTACACCTTC.

Of note for this clone: One end of the junction fails to match germline, which may point to a read error. This chain joins TRBV9 and TRBJ2-3; no clear D. Germline CDR1 SGDLS, CDR2 YYNGEE. The CDR3 is 14 residues long. CDR3 region: CASSVADSRDTQYF. The CDR3 DNA reads TGTGCCAGCAGCGTAGCTGATAGCAGAGATACGCAGTATTTT.

The chain has TRBV7-8 and TRBJ1-4; TRBD1 agrees at 8 bases. The CDR3 is made up of 19 amino acids. CDR1 is SGHVS, CDR2 FQNEAQ, per germline. The trim removed 0 bases at V and 0 bases at J, leaving 9 bases unmatched. The CDR3 DNA reads as TGTGCCAGCAGCTTAGCGCGGTGGCAGGGGGCGTCAACTAATGAAAAACTGTTTTTT. Translated: CASSLARWQGASTNEKLFF.

The V gene is TRBV5-1, the J gene TRBJ1-1; D may be TRBD1 (5 bases). CDR1 and CDR2 from the germline V gene are SGHRS and YFSETQ. The CDR3 contains 13 residues. V was pared by 3 bases and J by 11 bases, with 17 bases between. The CDR3 sequence is CASSWDGAGNAFF. CDR3 DNA sequence: TGCGCCAGCAGCTGGGATGGGGCAGGGAATGCTTTCTTT.

This clone was seen a single time. This chain links TRBV5-1 with TRBJ1-2; 7 bases are a match to TRBD1. The CDR3 contains 14 residues. V dropped 3 bases and J dropped 4; count of bases not matched to a gene: 6. Per germline, CDR1 SGHRS and CDR2 YFSETQ. CDR3 residues: CASSSGTVVYGYTF. The CDR3 region has the DNA TGCGCCAGCAGCTCCGGGACAGTGGTCTATGGCTACACCTTC.

The V and J genes are TRBV5-1 and TRBJ2-7, with 7 bases fitting TRBD2. CDR1 is SGHRS, CDR2 YFSETQ, per germline. The J segment lost 3 bases and the V segment lost 5 bases, leaving 14 bases of the junction unmatched. This CDR3 is 16 amino acids long. The CDR3 region is CASSPGGTLGGYEQYF. The CDR3 DNA follows: TGCGCCAGCAGTCCCGGGGGGACCCTCGGGGGCTACGAGCAGTACTTC.

This clone was found a few times. The chain uses TRBV18 and TRBJ1-2, with TRBD1 matching 7 bases. CDR1 and CDR2 from the germline V gene are KGHSH and LQKENI. This CDR3 comprises 12 residues. V dropped 3 bases and J dropped 6; count of bases not matched to a gene: 1. In nucleotides, the CDR3 is TGTGCCAGCTCACCCGACAGGGATGGCTACACCTTC. It codes for CASSPDRDGYTF.

This clone has a single count. The chain couples TRBV5-1 to TRBJ2-1; D gene unclear. V shed 0 bases and J shed 0 bases, with 7 bases lying between them. The length of the CDR3 is 15 residues. Germline CDR1 reads SGHRS; CDR2 reads YFSETQ. The CDR3 DNA sequence: TGCGCCAGCAGCTTGGCCACGGGCTCCTACAATGAGCAGTTCTTC. Residues: CASSLATGSYNEQFF.

The genes are TRBV5-4 and TRBJ2-1; the D gene is possibly TRBD1 (5 bases). In germline, CDR1 is SGHNT, CDR2 YYREEE (reference sequence). V shed 0 bases and J shed 4 bases, with 5 bases lying between them. The CDR3 extends over 13 amino acids. The CDR3 protein is CASSLDRYNEQFF. Here the CDR3 DNA reads TGTGCCAGCAGCTTGGACAGGTACAATGAGCAGTTCTTC.

The genes are TRBV19 and TRBJ1-5; D call uncertain. CDR1 and CDR2 from the germline V gene are LNHDA and SQIVND (reference sequence). Trimming cost V 1 base and J 5 bases, with 12 bases left between them. This CDR3 spans 15 amino acids. CDR3: CASSIGQQIYQPQHF. In DNA, the CDR3 is TGTGCCAGTAGTATAGGTCAACAGATCTATCAGCCCCAGCATTTT.

The CDR3: CASNRVGYNSPLHF. DNA for the CDR3: TGTGCCAGCAACAGGGTCGGGTATAATTCACCCCTCCACTTT. The chain is built from TRBV27 and TRBJ1-6, with a possible D match to TRBD1 (6 bases). Germline-derived CDR1 and CDR2 are MNHEY and SMNVEV (reference sequence). The CDR3 has 14 amino acids. The V gene lost 7 bases and the J gene lost 4 bases, with 11 bases spanning the gap.

The V gene is TRBV5-6, the J gene TRBJ2-7; D is possibly TRBD2 (6 bases). Trimming removed 1 base at V and 3 bases at J, with 8 bases between. The CDR3 sequence is 13 residues long. Per the germline V gene, CDR1 is SGHDT and CDR2 is YYEEEE. This CDR3 reads CASSLWRGYEQYF. CDR3 nucleotide sequence: TGTGCCAGCAGCTTGTGGCGGGGCTACGAGCAGTACTTC.